Listed below are T cell receptor beta chains from one sample, sequenced in a study of shared clonotypes between healthy human individuals. Only in-frame clones appear in the TCRdb table, and some are missing; sequencing was by immunoSEQ multiplex PCR. The sample lists over 2,000,000 clones, 85% to 95% occurring once. The sequenced material came from naive CD8+ T cells from PBMCs. These receptors all stem from a man younger than 30 in good health. Some clones in this sample may be carry-over from other donors' samples. Each CDR3 is given with its conserved first and last residue. The order of the fields is V gene, J gene, CDR3 protein.

V: TRBV27; J: TRBJ2-1; CDR3: CASSVYNEQFF
V: TRBV11-2; J: TRBJ1-2; CDR3: CASSLAMGEAAF
V: TRBV16; J: TRBJ1-1; CDR3: CASSQWTANTEAFF
V: TRBV18; J: TRBJ2-2; CDR3: CASGGSSDRPRKFTGELFF
V: TRBV19; J: TRBJ2-1; CDR3: CASSAGAAGLAGNEQFF
V: TRBV27; J: TRBJ2-1; CDR3: CASSRQLIYNEQFF
V: TRBV5-6; J: TRBJ1-3; CDR3: CASSLLGSGNTIYF
V: TRBV5-4; J: TRBJ2-7; CDR3: CASSLAGRGVSEQYF
V: TRBV7-9; J: TRBJ2-1; CDR3: CASSLGQGVRNEQFF
V: TRBV9; J: TRBJ2-1; CDR3: CASSVPGGNEQFF
V: TRBV28; J: TRBJ1-5; CDR3: CASSFWGSNQPQHF
V: TRBV30; J: TRBJ1-5; CDR3: CAWNDGTGNQPQHF
V: TRBV7-9; J: TRBJ1-1; CDR3: CASSGQGRMNTEAFF
V: TRBV19; J: TRBJ1-1; CDR3: CASSWGTENTEAFF
V: TRBV7-3; J: TRBJ1-2; CDR3: CASSPTGTGIGYTF
V: TRBV9; J: TRBJ1-1; CDR3: CASSAPGTGTEAFF
V: TRBV10-2; J: TRBJ2-7; CDR3: CASSYYTGLAGYEQYF
V: TRBV19; J: TRBJ2-7; CDR3: CASSSGQERYEQYF
V: TRBV7-3; J: TRBJ2-1; CDR3: CASSHGTRGNEQFF
V: TRBV27; J: TRBJ1-2; CDR3: CASSPRTVTNYGYTF
V: TRBV7-3; J: TRBJ2-5; CDR3: CASSPWGGQAARETQYF
V: TRBV15; J: TRBJ1-2; CDR3: CATSRDLSLYGYTF
V: TRBV11-2; J: TRBJ2-1; CDR3: CASSLSRAGGLYNEQFF
V: TRBV27; J: TRBJ2-7; CDR3: CASSIGGDRYEQYF
V: TRBV11-2; J: TRBJ2-7; CDR3: CASSTHGRNPYEQYF
V: TRBV28; J: TRBJ2-5; CDR3: CASSLYFSGGETQYF
V: TRBV11-2; J: TRBJ2-7; CDR3: CASSLTSGSTFYEQYF
V: TRBV19; J: TRBJ2-7; CDR3: CASSIDQVAGDTNEQYF
V: TRBV7-6; J: TRBJ2-2; CDR3: CASSLVPQQTGTNTGELFF
V: TRBV28; J: TRBJ2-7; CDR3: CASSTRTGAYEQYF
V: TRBV11-2; J: TRBJ2-7; CDR3: CASSSPPGPVEQYF
V: TRBV7-9; J: TRBJ1-4; CDR3: CASSRGTGPRSEKLFF
V: TRBV10-1; J: TRBJ2-7; CDR3: CASSYITGEQYF
V: TRBV18; J: TRBJ1-5; CDR3: CASSEETANQPQHF
V: TRBV15; J: TRBJ2-2; CDR3: CATSARLAAGELFF
V: TRBV6-5; J: TRBJ2-3; CDR3: CASSYGRFSTDTQYF
V: TRBV19; J: TRBJ1-4; CDR3: CASSRDRALIATNEKLFF
V: TRBV27; J: TRBJ2-5; CDR3: CASRAINQETQYF
V: TRBV7-9; J: TRBJ2-7; CDR3: CASRGPQGDGTYEQYF
V: TRBV7-9; J: TRBJ2-2; CDR3: CASRNPPGQGRAGELFF
V: TRBV20-1; J: TRBJ2-7; CDR3: CSTSRYEQYF
V: TRBV30; J: TRBJ2-7; CDR3: CAWNMRDRGYEQYF
V: TRBV7-9; J: TRBJ2-6; CDR3: CASSFGFSGSGANVLTF
V: TRBV5-1; J: TRBJ2-3; CDR3: CASSLAFVPLEDTQYF
V: TRBV28; J: TRBJ2-7; CDR3: CASSSGEEQYF
V: TRBV4-1; J: TRBJ2-2; CDR3: CASSQDPRKLNTGELFF
V: TRBV6-5; J: TRBJ2-2; CDR3: CASTYSDPSGELFF
V: TRBV30; J: TRBJ1-5; CDR3: CAWSWTVDQPQHF
V: TRBV28; J: TRBJ2-1; CDR3: CASSLLSNRLFGEQFF
V: TRBV14; J: TRBJ2-7; CDR3: CASSQDGPHVRYEQYF
V: TRBV29-1; J: TRBJ2-2; CDR3: CSVIGAGELFF
V: TRBV28; J: TRBJ1-3; CDR3: CASSLRAYGNTIYF
V: TRBV27; J: TRBJ2-7; CDR3: CASSMLQGSGPPVEQYF
V: TRBV11-2; J: TRBJ2-1; CDR3: CASSGSGYNEQFF
V: TRBV6-4; J: TRBJ2-2; CDR3: CASSDLGLAGAPGELFF
V: TRBV2; J: TRBJ2-2; CDR3: CASKSPPSGELFF
V: TRBV28; J: TRBJ1-3; CDR3: CASSPMQGSGNTIYF